These 27 T cell receptor beta chains came from one sample sequenced in a study of blood T cell repertoires in COVID-19. The protocol was immunoSEQ multiplex PCR, while the TCRdb copy is restricted to in-frame clones and leaves out a portion. The table has around 110,000 clones, approximately 90% seen once. Sequencing used peripheral blood. Receptors originate from a man in his forties with acute or convalescent COVID-19.

The rearrangement uses TRBV5-6 and TRBJ2-1; D unresolved. This CDR3 has 13 amino acids. The germline V gene has CDR1 SGHDT and CDR2 YYEEEE. Trimming cost V 6 bases and J 3 bases, with 10 bases left between them. The CDR3 sequence: CASKWASYNEQFF. The CDR3 nucleotides read TGTGCCAGCAAATGGGCGAGCTACAATGAGCAGTTCTTC.

The genes are TRBV4-3 and TRBJ2-3; the match to TRBD2 covers 9 bases. The trim removed 1 base at V and 0 bases at J, leaving 2 bases unmatched. Germline V gives CDR1 LGHNA, CDR2 YSLEER. This CDR3 is 16 amino acids long. The CDR3 bases are TGCGCCAGCAGCCAAGTAAGCGGGGGGAGCACAGATACGCAGTATTTT. Protein sequence: CASSQVSGGSTDTQYF.

This chain connects TRBV4-3 to TRBJ1-6; the D is unclear. Trimming took off 1 base at V and 5 bases at J, with 9 bases between the two ends. Per the germline V gene, CDR1 is LGHNA and CDR2 is YSLEER. This CDR3 comprises 15 residues. Here the CDR3 DNA reads TGCGCCAGCAGCCAAGTGCGAGGGAATAATTCACCCCTCCACTTT. Translation: CASSQVRGNNSPLHF.

Comment on this clone: The junction does not match germline at one end; this may be a read error. The gene calls are TRBV7-7 and TRBJ2-5; D is perhaps TRBD2 (7 bases). The germline gives CDR1 SSHAT, CDR2 FNYEAQ (reference sequence). This CDR3 region has 13 residues. The CDR3: CASSSGGPETQYF. In DNA form, the CDR3 reads TGTGCTAGCAGTTCCGGGGGGCCGGAGACCCAGTACTTC.

CDR3 nucleotides: TGCGCCAGCAGCCAAGTGGTGGGGGGGGCCGGGGAGCTGTTTTTT. It yields the protein CASSQVVGGAGELFF. The V call is TRBV4-3, the J call TRBJ2-2; 7 bases agree with TRBD2. Trimming cost V 1 base and J 6 bases; bases outside gene matches: 5. Germline CDR1 is LGHNA and CDR2 is YSLEER. CDR3 length: 15 amino acids.

V is TRBV7-2 and J is TRBJ2-5; 10 bases fit TRBD2. The junction had 4 bases not matched to a gene; V was cut back by 1 base and J by 2 bases. The CDR3 is 16 amino acids. CDR1 and CDR2 from the germline V gene are SGHTA and FQGNSA. The CDR3 here is CASSLVLAGSQETQYF. The CDR3, as DNA: TGTGCCAGCAGCTTAGTACTAGCGGGGAGTCAAGAGACCCAGTACTTC.

The chain employs TRBV30 and TRBJ2-3; D possibly corresponds to TRBD2 (6 bases). Germline lookup yields CDR1 GTSNPN and CDR2 SVGIG (reference sequence). V was pared by 3 bases and J by 0 bases, with 13 bases between. This CDR3 is 15 amino acids long. CDR3 coding DNA: TGTGCCTGGAGCCTGGGCGGGACTAGCACAGATACGCAGTATTTT. This gives the protein CAWSLGGTSTDTQYF.

The chain combines TRBV9 with TRBJ2-2, with TRBD1 matching over 11 bases. V shed 3 bases, J shed 2 bases, and the junction held 9 bases outside the gene matches. Germline V gene lookup returns CDR1 SGDLS and CDR2 YYNGEE. CDR3 length equals 18 residues. The CDR3 loop reads CASSDRTGGGGNTGELFF. The CDR3 bases are TGTGCCAGCAGCGACAGGACAGGGGGCGGCGGTAACACCGGGGAGCTGTTTTTT.

The rearrangement joins TRBV20-1 to TRBJ1-1; D not resolved. Germline CDR1 reads DFQATT; CDR2 reads SNEGSKA (reference sequence). The CDR3 extends over 11 amino acids. Between the trimmed V and J ends, which lost 6 bases and 11 bases, there was a span of 16 bases. The CDR3 nucleotides read TGCAGTGCACTGGAACGGGTGAGGGCTTTCTTT. As protein: CSALERVRAFF.

This chain connects TRBV5-1 to TRBJ2-1; 7 positions match TRBD2. CDR3 length equals 14 residues. The ends lost 7 bases at V and 4 bases at J; junction bases unmatched: 8. CDR1 and CDR2 from the germline V gene are SGHRS and YFSETQ. The CDR3: CASQPGGLYNEQFF. In DNA, the CDR3 is TGCGCCAGCCAACCGGGGGGTCTTTACAATGAGCAGTTCTTC.

The gene calls are TRBV30 and TRBJ2-3, with D maybe TRBD2 (5 bases). The CDR3 covers 14 residues. V gave up 0 bases and J gave up 0 bases, with 7 bases separating them. In germline, CDR1 is GTSNPN, CDR2 SVGIG (reference sequence). CDR3 residues: CAWSVGMSTDTQYF. In DNA, the CDR3 is TGTGCCTGGAGTGTCGGGATGAGCACAGATACGCAGTATTTT.

The V gene is TRBV7-3, the J gene TRBJ2-5; 8 positions match TRBD1. Germline loops: CDR1 SGHTA, CDR2 FQGTGA. Unmatched junction bases numbered 6, after V lost 5 bases and J lost 4 bases. The CDR3 covers 14 residues. The CDR3 region has the DNA TGTGCCAGCAGCACCGGACAGGGTGGAGAGACCCAGTACTTC. Its protein product is CASSTGQGGETQYF.

The chain uses TRBV7-3 and TRBJ2-2; possibly TRBD1 for D (6 bases). V gave up 6 bases and J gave up 3 bases, with 8 bases separating them. The CDR3 is 13 residues long. Germline V lookup: CDR1 SGHTA, CDR2 FQGTGA. Here the CDR3 reads CASRGADTGELFF. CDR3 DNA: TGTGCCAGCAGGGGGGCGGACACCGGGGAGCTGTTTTTT.

The chain combines TRBV7-9 with TRBJ1-3; D is perhaps TRBD1 (5 bases). The germline V gene encodes CDR1 SEHNR and CDR2 FQNEAQ (reference sequence). Trimming removed 4 bases at V and 6 bases at J, with 16 bases between. This CDR3 has 15 residues. The CDR3 DNA sequence: TGTGCCAGCAGCTCCCCCCAGGGTATGGCAAACACCATATATTTT. Its translation is CASSSPQGMANTIYF.

In its sample, this clone was seen a few times. The chain couples TRBV9 to TRBJ1-6; D unresolved. V lost 0 bases, J lost 13 bases, and 8 bases lay in between. Germline loops: CDR1 SGDLS, CDR2 YYNGEE. CDR3 length: 12 residues. CDR3 in DNA: TGTGCCAGCAGCGTAGTGGGAGGGCCCCTCCACTTT. Translation gives CASSVVGGPLHF.

This sequence joins TRBV11-2 and TRBJ2-1; possibly TRBD1 for D (5 bases). Trimming took off 2 bases at V and 6 bases at J, with 8 bases between the two ends. CDR1 SGHAT and CDR2 FQNNGV come from the germline V gene. CDR3 length: 13 residues. The CDR3 sequence is CASSLSTGNEQFF. The CDR3 DNA follows: TGTGCCAGCAGCTTAAGCACAGGCAATGAGCAGTTCTTC.

The chain links TRBV6-2 or TRBV6-3 to TRBJ1-1, with a possible D match to TRBD1 (5 bases). V was cut by 6 bases and J by 7 bases, with 15 bases left in between. CDR3 length: 13 residues. Germline loops: CDR1 MNHEY, CDR2 SVGEGT. The CDR3 coding sequence is TGTGCCAGCAGCCTCCTAGAGGACAATGAAGCTTTCTTT. It is translated as CASSLLEDNEAFF.

The rearrangement joins TRBV9 to TRBJ1-1, with a weak D call TRBD1 (5 bases). With 4 bases removed from V and 6 bases from J, the gap between germline ends came to 19 bases. Germline V lookup: CDR1 SGDLS, CDR2 YYNGEE. This CDR3 comprises 15 residues. CDR3 bases: TGTGCCAGCAGCCCCCTGGACATCGGTGGGGCTGAAGCTTTCTTT. Protein: CASSPLDIGGAEAFF.

V and J are TRBV29-1 and TRBJ1-2; 8 nucleotides align to TRBD1. Germline lookup yields CDR1 SQVTM and CDR2 ANQGSEA. V lost 6 bases and J lost 4; bases outside the gene matches: 7. This CDR3 is built from 13 residues. CDR3 bases: TGCAGCGTCCCGACAGGGGTGAGCTATGGCTACACCTTC. It translates to CSVPTGVSYGYTF.

The rearrangement links TRBV10-3 to TRBJ2-1; 11 nucleotides match TRBD2. The V segment lost 6 bases and the J segment 6 bases; nucleotides outside the gene matches: 1. CDR1 and CDR2 (germline): ENHRY, SYGVKD. This CDR3 region has 13 residues. CDR3 loop: CAISGTSGNEQFF. In DNA, the CDR3 is TGTGCCATCAGCGGGACTAGCGGCAATGAGCAGTTCTTC.

The rearrangement joins TRBV5-1 to TRBJ2-2, with 7 bases lining up with TRBD2. The CDR3 totals 16 residues. Unmatched junction bases numbered 11, after V lost 4 bases and J lost 5 bases. CDR1 and CDR2 (germline): SGHRS, YFSETQ. CDR3 loop: CASSPELATGTGELFF. In nucleotides, the CDR3 is TGCGCCAGCAGCCCGGAACTAGCGACGGGGACCGGGGAGCTGTTTTTT.

V usage is TRBV5-1 and J usage is TRBJ2-3; D remains ambiguous. Germline V gene sequence: CDR1 SGHRS, CDR2 YFSETQ. V lost 4 bases and J lost 10, with 10 bases in between. CDR3 length: 11 residues. As DNA, the CDR3 is TGCGCCAGCAGCCATAACGAGGCGCAGTATTTT. Translation gives CASSHNEAQYF.

Comments on this clone: The junction shows a germline mismatch at one end, possibly a read error. The J gene is TRBJ2-5, the V gene TRBV3-1 (or the pseudogene TRBV3-2); D ambiguous. The CDR3 is 15 amino acids. CDR1 and CDR2 (germline): LGHDT, YNNKEL (reference sequence). The CDR3 loop reads CASSKEVSYQETQYF. CDR3 nucleotides: TGTGCCAGCAGCAAAGAGGTGAGCTACCAAGAGACCCAGTACTTC.

V is TRBV7-8 and J is TRBJ1-3; perhaps TRBD1 as D (6 bases). Germline loops: CDR1 SGHVS, CDR2 FQNEAQ. Trimming removed 1 base from V and 0 bases from J, with 7 bases in between. The CDR3 totals 15 residues. CDR3 nucleotides: TGTGCCAGCAGCTTAGAGACAGGCTCTGGAAACACCATATATTTT. It codes for CASSLETGSGNTIYF.

V usage is TRBV5-1 and J usage is TRBJ2-7; 8 bases line up with TRBD1. The germline gives CDR1 SGHRS, CDR2 YFSETQ. The J segment lost 6 bases and the V segment lost 0 bases, leaving 11 bases of the junction unmatched. This CDR3 has 16 residues. CDR3 nucleotides: TGCGCCAGCAGCTTGGGGTCCGGGACAGGAATCTCCGAGCAGTACTTC. It specifies CASSLGSGTGISEQYF. The full variable domain, with the rest looked up from reference TRBV5-1 and TRBJ2-7, is KAGVTQTPRYLIKTRGQQVTLSCSPISGHRSVSWYQQTPGQGLQFLFEYFSETQRNKGNFPGRFSGRQFSNSRSEMNVSTLELGDSALYLCASSLGSGTGISEQYFGPGTRLTVT.

This chain uses TRBV14 with TRBJ2-7; TRBD1 agrees at 7 bases. J was trimmed by 8 bases and V by 5 bases; bases with no gene match: 3. The length of the CDR3 is 11 residues. The V gene's germline CDR1 is SGHDN and CDR2 FVKESK. CDR3 sequence: CASSETGQQYF. The CDR3, as DNA: TGTGCCAGCAGCGAGACAGGGCAGCAGTACTTC.

J is TRBJ1-5 and V is TRBV7-8, with 8 bases matching TRBD1. CDR3 size: 15 residues. V was clipped by 5 bases and J by 7 bases; unmatched bases: 10. In germline, CDR1 is SGHVS, CDR2 FQNEAQ. The CDR3 sequence: CASSRDRGRNQPQHF. CDR3 nucleotide sequence: TGTGCCAGCAGCCGCGACAGGGGACGGAACCAGCCCCAGCATTTT.